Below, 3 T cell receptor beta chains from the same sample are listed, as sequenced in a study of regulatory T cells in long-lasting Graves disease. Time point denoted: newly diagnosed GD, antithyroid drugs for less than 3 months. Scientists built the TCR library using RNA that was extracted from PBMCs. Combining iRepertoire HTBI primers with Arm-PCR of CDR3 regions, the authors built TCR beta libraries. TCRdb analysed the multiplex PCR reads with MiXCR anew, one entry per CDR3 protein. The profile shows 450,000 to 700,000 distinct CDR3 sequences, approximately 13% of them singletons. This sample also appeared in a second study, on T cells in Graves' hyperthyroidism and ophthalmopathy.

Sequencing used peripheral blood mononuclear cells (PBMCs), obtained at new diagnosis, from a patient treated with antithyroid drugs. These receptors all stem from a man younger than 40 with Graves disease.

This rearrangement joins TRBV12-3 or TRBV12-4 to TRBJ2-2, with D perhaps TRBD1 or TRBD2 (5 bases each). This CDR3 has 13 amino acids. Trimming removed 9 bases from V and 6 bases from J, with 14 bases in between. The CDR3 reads CASSRVSAGELFF. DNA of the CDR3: TGTGCCAGTAGCAGGGTTAGCGCCGGGGAGCTGTTTTTT.

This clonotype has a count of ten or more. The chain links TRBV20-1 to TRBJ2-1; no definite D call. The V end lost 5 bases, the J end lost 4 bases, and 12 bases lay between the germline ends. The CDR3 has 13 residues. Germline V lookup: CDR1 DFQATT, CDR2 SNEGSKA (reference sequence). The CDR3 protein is CSASVISYNEQFF. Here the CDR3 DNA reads TGCAGTGCTTCGGTTATAAGTTACAATGAGCAGTTCTTC.

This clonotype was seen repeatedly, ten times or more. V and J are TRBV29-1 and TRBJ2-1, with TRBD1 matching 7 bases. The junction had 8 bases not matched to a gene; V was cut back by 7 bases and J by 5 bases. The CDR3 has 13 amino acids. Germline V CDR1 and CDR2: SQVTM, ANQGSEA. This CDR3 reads CSDTRDSHNEQFF. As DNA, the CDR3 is TGCAGCGATACCCGGGACAGCCACAATGAGCAGTTCTTC.